This is a list of T cell receptor beta chains from one sample in a study of cytomegalovirus exposure and HLA in healthy donors. TCRdb keeps only in-frame clones here, not all; method: immunoSEQ multiplex PCR. This sample has around 93,000 clones; about four fifths occur once, and the top ten carry 3% to 4%. What was sequenced was PBMCs. The receptors stem from a woman in her forties in good health and CMV-seronegative. Each CDR3 is given with its conserved first and last residue. Fields, in order: clone size, V gene, D gene, J gene, CDR3 length, CDR3 DNA, CDR3 protein. The D gene is left open where the match is weak. Rows may omit the clone size; those that give it use once, few, many or a size class.

>once|TRBV28|.|TRBJ2-7|11
TGTGCCAGCAGTTTCGGTCACGAGCAGTACTTC
CASSFGHEQYF
>.|TRBV11-2|TRBD2|TRBJ2-2|15
TGTGCCAGCAGCGACGGACTAGTTCGCACCGGGGAGCTGTTTTTT
CASSDGLVRTGELFF
>.|TRBV29-1|TRBD1|TRBJ1-5|13
TGCAGCGTTGGACAGGGGATCAATCAGCCCCAGCATTTT
CSVGQGINQPQHF
>.|TRBV28|TRBD2|TRBJ2-7|14
TGTGCCAGCAGGGGACTAGCGGGACCCTACGAGCAGTACTTC
CASRGLAGPYEQYF
>.|TRBV4-1|TRBD1|TRBJ2-2|17
TGCGCCAGCAGCCTTCGGCATCCGGGACAGGGGACCGGGGAGCTGTTTTTT
CASSLRHPGQGTGELFF
>.|TRBV11-2|TRBD1|TRBJ1-3|15
TGTGCCAGCAGCAAAGGGACAGGGGGAGGAAACACCATATATTTT
CASSKGTGGGNTIYF
>.|TRBV7-9|.|TRBJ2-5|12
TGTGCCAGCAGCTTGAGCCTCGGGACCCAGTACTTC
CASSLSLGTQYF
>.|TRBV19|TRBD1|TRBJ1-5|14
TGTGCCAGTAAGGGACAGGGGGCAACTCAGCCCCAGCATTTT
CASKGQGATQPQHF
>once|TRBV2|.|TRBJ2-7|11
TGTGCCAGTTCCTTTTCCTACGAGCAGTACTTC
CASSFSYEQYF
>.|TRBV7-8|.|TRBJ2-5|15
TGTGCCAGCAGCTTAGCGCCCAGGGGTCAAGAGACCCAGTACTTC
CASSLAPRGQETQYF
>.|TRBV19|.|TRBJ1-2|11
TGTGCCAGCCGACTCTTCGATGGCTACACCTTC
CASRLFDGYTF
>.|TRBV28|.|TRBJ1-5|16
TGTGCCAGCAAGGTAAGGAGGGCTGGTAGCAATCAGCCCCAGCATTTT
CASKVRRAGSNQPQHF
>.|TRBV5-1|.|TRBJ2-6|15
TGCGCCAGCAGCTTGCGGGGGGCCGGGGCCAACGTCCTGACTTTC
CASSLRGAGANVLTF
>.|TRBV5-5|TRBD1|TRBJ1-2|16
TGTGAATTCAGAGGGTCCGGACAGGTGTTTAACTATGGCTACACCTTC
CEFRGSGQVFNYGYTF
>.|TRBV28|.|TRBJ1-5|16
TGTGCCAGCAGTCCGTCGAGGCGGGGGGGCAATCAGCCCCAGCATTTT
CASSPSRRGGNQPQHF
>.|TRBV23-1|.|TRBJ1-5|19
TGCGCCAGCAGTCAATGGAGCCAGGGAAGCCGGAATCGCAATCAGCCCCAGCATTTT
CASSQWSQGSRNRNQPQHF
>.|TRBV28|.|TRBJ1-5|13
TGTGCCGGCAAGGGCACAGGGAGTCAGCCCCAGCATTTT
CAGKGTGSQPQHF
>.|TRBV21-1|.|TRBJ2-3|16
TGTGCCAGCAGCAAAGGAACAGGGAAAAGCACAGATACGCAGTATTTT
CASSKGTGKSTDTQYF
>.|TRBV6-1|.|TRBJ2-7|15
TGTGCCAGCAGTGAAGAACGGGTTCCCAGGGACGAGCAGTACTTC
CASSEERVPRDEQYF
>.|TRBV6-1|.|TRBJ2-1|14
TGTGCCAGCAGTTCACAGGATACTTACAATGAGCAGTTCTTC
CASSSQDTYNEQFF
>.|TRBV28|.|TRBJ2-1|11
TGTGCCACCACCTATAACAATGAGCAGTTCTTC
CATTYNNEQFF
>.|TRBV5-1|.|TRBJ1-4|14
TGCGCCAGCAGCTTGACAGTTAATAATGAAAAACTGTTTTTT
CASSLTVNNEKLFF
>.|TRBV5-6|.|TRBJ1-1|14
TGTGCCAGCAGCTTGGGGGGCATTGGCACTGAAGCTTTCTTT
CASSLGGIGTEAFF
>.|TRBV7-9|.|TRBJ2-7|15
TGTGCCAGCAGCTTAGCGCCTCCAAGAGCCTACGAGCAGTACTTC
CASSLAPPRAYEQYF
>few|TRBV4-1|.|TRBJ1-5|14
TGCGCCAGCAGCCCCTTGGACATTAATCAGCCCCAGCATTTT
CASSPLDINQPQHF